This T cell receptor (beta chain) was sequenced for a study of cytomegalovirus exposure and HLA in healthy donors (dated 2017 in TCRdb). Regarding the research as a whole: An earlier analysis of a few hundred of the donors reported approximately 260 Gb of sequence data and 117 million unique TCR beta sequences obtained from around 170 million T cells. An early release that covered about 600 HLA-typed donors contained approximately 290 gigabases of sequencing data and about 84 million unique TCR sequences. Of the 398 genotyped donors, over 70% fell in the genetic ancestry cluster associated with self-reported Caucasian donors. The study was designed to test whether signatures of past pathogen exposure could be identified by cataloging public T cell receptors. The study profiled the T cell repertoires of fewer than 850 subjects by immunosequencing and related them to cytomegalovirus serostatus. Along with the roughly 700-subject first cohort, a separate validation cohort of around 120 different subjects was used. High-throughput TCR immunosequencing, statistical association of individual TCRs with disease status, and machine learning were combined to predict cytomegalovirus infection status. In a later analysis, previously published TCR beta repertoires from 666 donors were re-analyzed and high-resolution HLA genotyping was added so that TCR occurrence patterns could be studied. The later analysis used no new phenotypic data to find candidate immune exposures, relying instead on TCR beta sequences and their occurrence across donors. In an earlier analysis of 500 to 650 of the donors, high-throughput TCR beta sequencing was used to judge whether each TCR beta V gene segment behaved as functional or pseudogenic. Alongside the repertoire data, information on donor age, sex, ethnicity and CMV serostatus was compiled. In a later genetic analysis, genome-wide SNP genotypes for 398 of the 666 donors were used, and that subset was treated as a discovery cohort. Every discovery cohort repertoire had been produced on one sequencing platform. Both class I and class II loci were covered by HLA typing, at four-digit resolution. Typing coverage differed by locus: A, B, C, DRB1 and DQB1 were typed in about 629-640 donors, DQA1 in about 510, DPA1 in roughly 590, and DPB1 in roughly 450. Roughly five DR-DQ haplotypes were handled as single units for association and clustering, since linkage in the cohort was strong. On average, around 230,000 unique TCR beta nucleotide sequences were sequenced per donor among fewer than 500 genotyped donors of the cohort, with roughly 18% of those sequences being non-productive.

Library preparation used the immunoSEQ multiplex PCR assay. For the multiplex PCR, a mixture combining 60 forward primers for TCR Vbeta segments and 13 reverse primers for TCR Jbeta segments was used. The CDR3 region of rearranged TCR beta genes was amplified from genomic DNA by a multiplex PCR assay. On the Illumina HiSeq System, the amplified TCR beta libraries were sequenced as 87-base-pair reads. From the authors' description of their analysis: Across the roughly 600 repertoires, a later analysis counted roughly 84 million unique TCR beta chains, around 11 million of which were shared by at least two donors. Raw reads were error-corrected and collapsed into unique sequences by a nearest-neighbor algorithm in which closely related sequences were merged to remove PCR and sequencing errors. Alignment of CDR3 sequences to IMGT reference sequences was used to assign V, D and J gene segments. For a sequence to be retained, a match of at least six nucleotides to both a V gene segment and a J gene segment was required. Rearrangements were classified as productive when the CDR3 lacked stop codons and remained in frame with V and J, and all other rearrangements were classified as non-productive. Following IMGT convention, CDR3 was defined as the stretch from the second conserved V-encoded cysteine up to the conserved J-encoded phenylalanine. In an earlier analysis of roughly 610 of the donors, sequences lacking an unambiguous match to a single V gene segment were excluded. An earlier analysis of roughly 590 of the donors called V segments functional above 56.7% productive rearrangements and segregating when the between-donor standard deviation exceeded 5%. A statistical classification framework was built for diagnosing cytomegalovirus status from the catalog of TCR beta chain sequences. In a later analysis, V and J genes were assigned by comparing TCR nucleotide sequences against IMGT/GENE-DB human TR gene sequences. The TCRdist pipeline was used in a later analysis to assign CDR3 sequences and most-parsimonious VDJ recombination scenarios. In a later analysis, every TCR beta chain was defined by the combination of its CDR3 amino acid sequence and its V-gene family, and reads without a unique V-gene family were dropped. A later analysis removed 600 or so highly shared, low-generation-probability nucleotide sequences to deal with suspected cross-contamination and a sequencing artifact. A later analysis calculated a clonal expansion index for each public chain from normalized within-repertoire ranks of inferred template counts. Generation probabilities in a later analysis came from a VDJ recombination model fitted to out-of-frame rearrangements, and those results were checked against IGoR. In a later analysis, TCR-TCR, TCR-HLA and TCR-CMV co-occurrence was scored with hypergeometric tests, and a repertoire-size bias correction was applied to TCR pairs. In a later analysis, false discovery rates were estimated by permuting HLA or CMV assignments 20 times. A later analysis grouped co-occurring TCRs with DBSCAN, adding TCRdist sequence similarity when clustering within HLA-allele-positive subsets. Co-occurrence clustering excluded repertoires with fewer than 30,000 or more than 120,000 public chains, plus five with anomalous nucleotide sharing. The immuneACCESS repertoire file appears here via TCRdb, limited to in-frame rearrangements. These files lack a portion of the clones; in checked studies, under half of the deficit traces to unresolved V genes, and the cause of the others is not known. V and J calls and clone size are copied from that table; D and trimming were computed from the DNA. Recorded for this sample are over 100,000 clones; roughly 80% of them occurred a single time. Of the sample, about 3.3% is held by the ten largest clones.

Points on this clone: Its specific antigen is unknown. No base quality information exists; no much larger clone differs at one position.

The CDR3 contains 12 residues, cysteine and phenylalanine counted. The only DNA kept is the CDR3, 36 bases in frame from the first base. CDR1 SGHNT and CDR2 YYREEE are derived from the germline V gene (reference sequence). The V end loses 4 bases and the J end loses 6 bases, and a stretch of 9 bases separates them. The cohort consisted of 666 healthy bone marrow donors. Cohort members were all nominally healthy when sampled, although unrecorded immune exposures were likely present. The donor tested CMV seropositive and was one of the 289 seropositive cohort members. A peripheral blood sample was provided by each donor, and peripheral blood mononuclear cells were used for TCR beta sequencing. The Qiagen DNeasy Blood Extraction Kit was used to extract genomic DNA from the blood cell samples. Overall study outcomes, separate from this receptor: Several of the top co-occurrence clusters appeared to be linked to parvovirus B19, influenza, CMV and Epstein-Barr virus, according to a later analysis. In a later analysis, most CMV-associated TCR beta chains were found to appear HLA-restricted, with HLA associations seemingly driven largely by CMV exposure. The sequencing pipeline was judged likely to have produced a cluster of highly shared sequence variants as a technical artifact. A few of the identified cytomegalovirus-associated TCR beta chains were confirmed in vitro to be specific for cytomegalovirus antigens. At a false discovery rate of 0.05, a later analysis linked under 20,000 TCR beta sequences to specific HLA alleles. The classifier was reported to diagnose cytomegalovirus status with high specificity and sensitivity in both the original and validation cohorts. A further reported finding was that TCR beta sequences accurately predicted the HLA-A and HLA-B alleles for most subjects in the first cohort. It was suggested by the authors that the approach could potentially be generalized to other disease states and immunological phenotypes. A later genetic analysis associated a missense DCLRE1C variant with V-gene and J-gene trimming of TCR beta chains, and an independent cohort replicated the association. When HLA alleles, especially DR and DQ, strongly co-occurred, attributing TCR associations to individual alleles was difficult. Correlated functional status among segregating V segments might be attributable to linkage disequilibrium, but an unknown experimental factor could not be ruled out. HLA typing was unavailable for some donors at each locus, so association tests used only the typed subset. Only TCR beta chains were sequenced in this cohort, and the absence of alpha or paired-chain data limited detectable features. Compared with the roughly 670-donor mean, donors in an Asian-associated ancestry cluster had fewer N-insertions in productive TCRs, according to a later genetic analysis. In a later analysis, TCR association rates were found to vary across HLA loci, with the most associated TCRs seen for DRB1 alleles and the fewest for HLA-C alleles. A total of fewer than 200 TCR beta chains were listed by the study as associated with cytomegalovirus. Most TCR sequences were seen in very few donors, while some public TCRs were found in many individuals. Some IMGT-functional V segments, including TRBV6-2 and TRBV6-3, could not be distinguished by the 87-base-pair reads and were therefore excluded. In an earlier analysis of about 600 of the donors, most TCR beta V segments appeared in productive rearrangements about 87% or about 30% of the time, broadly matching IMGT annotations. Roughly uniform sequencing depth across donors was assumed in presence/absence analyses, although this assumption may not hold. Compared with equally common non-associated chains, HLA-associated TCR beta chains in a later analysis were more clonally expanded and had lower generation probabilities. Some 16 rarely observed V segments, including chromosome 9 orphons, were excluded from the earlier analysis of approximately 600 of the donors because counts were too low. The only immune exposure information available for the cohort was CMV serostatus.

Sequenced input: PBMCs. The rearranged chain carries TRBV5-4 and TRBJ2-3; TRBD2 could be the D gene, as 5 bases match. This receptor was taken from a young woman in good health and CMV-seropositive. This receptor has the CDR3 CASSAERDTQYF. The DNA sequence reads TGTGCCAGCAGCGCGGAGCGGGATACGCAGTATTTT.